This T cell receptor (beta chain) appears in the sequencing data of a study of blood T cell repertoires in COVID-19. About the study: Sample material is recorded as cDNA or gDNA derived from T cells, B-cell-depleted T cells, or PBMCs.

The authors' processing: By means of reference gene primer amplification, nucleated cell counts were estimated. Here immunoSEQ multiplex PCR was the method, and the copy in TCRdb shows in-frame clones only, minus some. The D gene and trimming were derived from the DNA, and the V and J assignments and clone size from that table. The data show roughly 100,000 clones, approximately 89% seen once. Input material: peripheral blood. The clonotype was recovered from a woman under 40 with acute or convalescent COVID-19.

The CDR3 spells CASSQEGWGDRQTNEKLFF. The CDR3, as DNA: TGTGCCAGCAGCCAAGAGGGCTGGGGGGACAGACAAACTAATGAAAAACTGTTTTTT. The V gene is TRBV3-1 (or the pseudogene TRBV3-2), the J gene TRBJ1-4, with 7 bases fitting TRBD1. The germline V gene encodes CDR1 LGHDT and CDR2 YNNKEL (reference sequence). This CDR3 is built from 19 residues. With 0 bases clipped from V and 1 base from J, the junction kept 11 bases outside the gene matches.